The clone carrying this TCR beta chain was picked up a small number of times. It was the library that attached unique molecular identifiers to individual cDNA molecules. From the RACE reads, TCRdb called clonotypes with MiXCR, one entry per CDR3 protein. The sample contains about 120,000 distinct CDR3 sequences, roughly 12% of which appear only once. Time point in this sample: patch test 1, 2 weeks after DPC sensitization. Treatment indicated: therapeutic diphenylcyclopropenone sensitization with weekly scalp DPC. The entry originates in a study of human T cells and chemical hapten exposure. Germline V gives CDR1 LGHNA, CDR2 YNFKEQ. The V end lost 0 bases, the J end lost 7 bases, and 13 bases lay between the germline ends. The CDR3 length is 16 residues.

This TCR came from a woman aged 45-65 years with alopecia areata. Some clones in this sample may be carry-over from other donors' samples. The chain couples TRBV4-2 to TRBJ1-6, with a possible D match to TRBD1 (5 bases). The sample consisted of whole blood, taken in connection with sensitization to the hapten diphenylcyclopropenone (DPC). CDR3 region: CASSQDSGKRNSPLHF. CDR3 nucleotide sequence: TGTGCCAGCAGCCAAGATTCAGGGAAGAGGAATTCACCCCTCCACTTT.